Following are 20 T cell receptor beta chains from one sample sequenced in a study of shared clonotypes between healthy human individuals. Naive CD8 cells lacked CD45RO, underwent positive selection for CCR7 and left out terminally differentiated effector memory CD45RA+ cells. Method: immunoSEQ multiplex PCR; TCRdb's copy keeps in-frame clones and lacks some. The sample yields a few million clones, about 94% seen once. The source material was naive CD8+ T cells from PBMCs. Receptors originate from a man between 18 and 35 years old in good health. Some clones in this sample may be carry-over from other donors' samples.

V gene TRBV27 combines with J gene TRBJ1-5; a possible D gene is TRBD1 (6 bases). Trimming took 5 bases from V and 0 from J, leaving 11 bases between them. Germline V gene data show CDR1 as MNHEY and CDR2 as SMNVEV (reference sequence). CDR3 length equals 15 residues. CDR3 region: CASSTWTDSNQPQHF. The DNA of the CDR3 is TGTGCCAGCAGTACCTGGACAGATAGCAATCAGCCCCAGCATTTT.

The V gene is TRBV11-2, the J gene TRBJ2-3; D is unresolved. The germline V and J ends were trimmed by 7 bases and 2 bases, with 16 bases remaining between them. The germline gives CDR1 SGHAT, CDR2 FQNNGV. The CDR3 length is 15 residues. CDR3 sequence reads: CASTVFGQNTDTQYF. The CDR3 DNA sequence: TGTGCCAGCACCGTATTCGGTCAAAACACAGATACGCAGTATTTT.

This clone was detected a few times. The chain couples TRBV4-1 to TRBJ1-5, with D maybe TRBD1 (6 bases). Germline V gene lookup returns CDR1 MGHRA and CDR2 YSYEKL. V was shortened by 11 bases and J by 2 bases, with 19 bases between the two germline ends. The CDR3 extends over 15 amino acids. CDR3 nucleotides: TGCGCCTCTTCCGGACACTCAGGGGGCAATCAGCCCCAGCATTTT. Residues: CASSGHSGGNQPQHF.

The chain couples TRBV11-3 to TRBJ2-5, with D unresolved. Trimming pared 7 bases from V and 3 bases from J, leaving 12 bases between. This CDR3 has 13 residues. CDR1 SGHNT and CDR2 YENEEA come from the germline V gene. CDR3 bases: TGTGCCAGCAAAGATACCGGAGAAGAGACCCAGTACTTC. It is translated as CASKDTGEETQYF.

The chain joins TRBV27 to TRBJ2-5, with 8 bases lining up with TRBD1. Unmatched junction bases numbered 7, after V lost 4 bases and J lost 9 bases. This CDR3 contains 13 residues. CDR1 and CDR2 from the germline V gene are MNHEY and SMNVEV (reference sequence). The CDR3 coding sequence is TGTGCCAGCAGTTCAGGGGGCTCCGAGCCCCAGTACTTC. It yields the protein CASSSGGSEPQYF.

A note on this clone: Other DNA variants within this sample encode the same CDR3. The rearrangement joins TRBV7-7 to TRBJ1-1, with D uncertain. V lost 1 base and J 1 base, leaving 4 bases between the germline ends. Germline-derived CDR1 and CDR2 are SSHAT and FNYEAQ (reference sequence). This CDR3 has 13 amino acids. CDR3 loop: CASSLGENTEAFF. The CDR3 DNA sequence: TGTGCCAGCAGCTTAGGGGAGAACACTGAAGCTTTCTTT.

V is TRBV4-3 and J is TRBJ2-7; D is unclear. CDR1 LGHNA and CDR2 YSLEER come from the germline V gene. The CDR3 consists of 15 residues. V was clipped by 0 bases and J by 3 bases, with 12 bases between them. CDR3 DNA: TGCGCCAGCAGCCAAGATTTGTCTGACAACTACGAGCAGTACTTC. It translates to CASSQDLSDNYEQYF.

In DNA, the CDR3 is TGTGCCAGCAGCTTGGACACCCAGCCGTCCTACGAGCAGTACTTC. This codes for CASSLDTQPSYEQYF. The chain links TRBV5-6 to TRBJ2-7; D is unclear. Germline V gene sequence: CDR1 SGHDT, CDR2 YYEEEE. The CDR3 has 15 residues. The V and J ends lost 0 bases and 1 base respectively, with 11 bases between them. The whole variable domain, filled in from reference TRBV5-6 and TRBJ2-7, reads DAGVTQSPTHLIKTRGQQVTLRCSPKSGHDTVSWYQQALGQGPQFIFQYYEEEERQRGNFPDRFSGHQFPNYSSELNVNALLLGDSALYLCASSLDTQPSYEQYFGPGTRLTVT.

V is TRBV27 and J is TRBJ2-3, with 9 bases matching TRBD1. The CDR3 length is 17 residues. Germline lookup yields CDR1 MNHEY and CDR2 SMNVEV (reference sequence). After removal of 4 bases from V and 2 bases from J, the junction contained 10 bases not matched to a gene. The CDR3 DNA sequence: TGTGCCAGCAGTTCCCCGAACAGGGGGCGTCTCACAGATACGCAGTATTTT. The encoded protein is CASSSPNRGRLTDTQYF.

Comment on this clone: Germline and junction disagree at one end, which may indicate a read error. Here the CDR3 DNA reads TGTGCCAGCACGTTATCTATGATGACAGATTCTATTTTT. Translated: CASTLSMMTDSIF. The chain joins TRBV28 to TRBJ1-1, with D possibly matching TRBD1 (5 bases). Germline V gives CDR1 MDHEN, CDR2 SYDVKM. The CDR3 covers 13 residues. The full variable domain, in which reference TRBV28 and TRBJ1-1 provide the parts outside the CDR3, is DVKVTQSSRYLVKRTGEKVFLECVQDMDHENMFWYRQDPGLGLRLIYFSYDVKMKEKGDIPEGYSVSREKKERFSLILESASTNQTSMYLCASTLSMMTDSIFGQGTRLTVV.

This clone was picked up a small number of times. This chain links TRBV7-9 with TRBJ1-1; TRBD1 is a possible D gene (6 bases). Germline V gene lookup returns CDR1 SEHNR and CDR2 FQNEAQ (reference sequence). V was shortened by 5 bases and J by 0 bases, with 13 bases between the two germline ends. The CDR3 has 15 amino acids. This chain's CDR3 is CASSRTDSMNTEAFF. The CDR3 nucleotides are TGTGCCAGCAGCCGGACAGACTCGATGAACACTGAAGCTTTCTTT.

The V call is TRBV29-1, the J call TRBJ2-1; TRBD1 is a possible D gene (6 bases). Germline lookup yields CDR1 SQVTM and CDR2 ANQGSEA. The germline V and J ends were trimmed by 7 bases and 7 bases, with 23 bases remaining between them. The CDR3 loop spans 15 amino acids. The CDR3 here is CSAEAFRGGENEQFF. The CDR3, as DNA: TGCAGCGCTGAGGCCTTCAGGGGCGGAGAAAATGAGCAGTTCTTC.

DNA of the CDR3: TGTGCCAGCAGTAGGGGACAGGGGGCTATCTATGGCTACACCTTC. Translating gives CASSRGQGAIYGYTF. This chain links TRBV6-5 with TRBJ1-2, with 12 bases aligning to TRBD1. The CDR3 sequence is 15 residues long. CDR1 MNHEY and CDR2 SVGAGI come from the germline V gene. V lost 5 bases and J lost 4; bases outside the gene matches: 5.

V is TRBV6-1 and J is TRBJ2-7; 12 bases match TRBD2. This CDR3 contains 15 residues. Germline V gene lookup returns CDR1 MNHNS and CDR2 SASEGT. The V segment lost 1 base and the J segment 5 bases; nucleotides outside the gene matches: 3. This CDR3 reads CASSEGLAGGNEQYF. Written as DNA, the CDR3 is TGTGCCAGCAGTGAAGGTCTAGCGGGAGGGAACGAGCAGTACTTC.

Regarding this clone: The sample carries other DNA sequences with the same CDR3. This chain connects TRBV27 to TRBJ2-1, with D possibly being TRBD2 (5 bases). V lost 3 bases, J lost 4 bases, and 13 bases lay in between. The CDR3 has 15 amino acids. Looked up from germline, CDR1 is MNHEY and CDR2 is SMNVEV (reference sequence). The CDR3 DNA follows: TGTGCCAGCAGTTTCTCGGGGTCCGCGTACAATGAGCAGTTCTTC. Protein: CASSFSGSAYNEQFF.

The rearrangement joins TRBV29-1 to TRBJ2-7; D possibly corresponds to TRBD1 (6 bases). The V gene lost 6 bases and the J gene lost 2 bases, with 14 bases spanning the gap. The CDR3 has 13 residues. Germline values: CDR1 SQVTM, CDR2 ANQGSEA. The CDR3 spells CSVQGENTYEQYF. CDR3 coding DNA: TGCAGCGTACAGGGCGAGAACACCTACGAGCAGTACTTC.

The rearrangement uses TRBV27 and TRBJ2-7; 9 bases are a match to TRBD2. The CDR3 sequence is 15 residues long. Trimming at V came to 7 bases and at J to 1 base, leaving 8 bases not matched to a gene. CDR1 and CDR2 from the germline V gene are MNHEY and SMNVEV (reference sequence). Written as DNA, the CDR3 is TGTGCCAGCAAATCAAGCGGGAGGCAATCCTACGAGCAGTACTTC. It yields the protein CASKSSGRQSYEQYF.

This chain uses TRBV19 with TRBJ2-1, with D possibly matching TRBD2 (6 bases). Trimming removed 2 bases from V and 0 bases from J, with 20 bases in between. Germline values: CDR1 LNHDA, CDR2 SQIVND (reference sequence). The CDR3 is 19 amino acids. CDR3 DNA: TGTGCCAGTAGTATAATAACGGGGGTTAGCGGTAGCTCCTACAATGAGCAGTTCTTC. Amino acids: CASSIITGVSGSSYNEQFF.

J is TRBJ1-2 and V is TRBV28; TRBD1 matches at 7 bases. Germline lookup yields CDR1 MDHEN and CDR2 SYDVKM. The CDR3 runs 13 residues. The J segment lost 2 bases and the V segment lost 6 bases, leaving 3 bases of the junction unmatched. The CDR3 sequence is CASRLGQNYGYTF. The DNA for the CDR3 is TGTGCCAGCAGGTTGGGACAGAACTATGGCTACACCTTC.

J is TRBJ2-5 and V is TRBV4-1; D remains unclear. V lost 0 bases to trimming and J lost 1 base, with 9 bases between them. Germline assignment: CDR1 MGHRA and CDR2 YSYEKL. CDR3 size: 15 residues. CDR3 DNA: TGCGCCAGCAGCCAAGATTGGAATCTCCAAGAGACCCAGTACTTC. It codes for CASSQDWNLQETQYF.